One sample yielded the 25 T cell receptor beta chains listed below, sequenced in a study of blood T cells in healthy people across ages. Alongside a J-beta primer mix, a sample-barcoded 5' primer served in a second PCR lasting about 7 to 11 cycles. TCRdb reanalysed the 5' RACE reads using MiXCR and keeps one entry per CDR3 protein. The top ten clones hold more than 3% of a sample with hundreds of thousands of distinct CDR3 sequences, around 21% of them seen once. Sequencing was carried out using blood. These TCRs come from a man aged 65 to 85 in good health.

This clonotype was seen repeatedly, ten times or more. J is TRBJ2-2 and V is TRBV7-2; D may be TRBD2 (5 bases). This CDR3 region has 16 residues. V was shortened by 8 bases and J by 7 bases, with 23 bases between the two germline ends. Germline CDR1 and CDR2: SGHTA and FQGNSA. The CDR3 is CASAFDSRVWNGELFF. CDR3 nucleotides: TGTGCCAGCGCCTTCGATTCGCGGGTCTGGAACGGGGAGCTGTTTTTT. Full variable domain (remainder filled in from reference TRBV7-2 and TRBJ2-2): GAGVSQSPSNKVTEKGKDVELRCDPISGHTALYWYRQSLGQGLEFLIYFQGNSAPDKSGLPSDRFSAERTGGSVSTLTIQRTQQEDSAVYLCASAFDSRVWNGELFFGEGSRLTVL.

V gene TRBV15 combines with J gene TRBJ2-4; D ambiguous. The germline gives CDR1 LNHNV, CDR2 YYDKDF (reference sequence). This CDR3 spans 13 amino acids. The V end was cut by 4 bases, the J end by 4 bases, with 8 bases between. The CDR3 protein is CATSTALKNIQYF. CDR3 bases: TGTGCCACCAGCACCGCCCTAAAAAACATTCAGTACTTC.

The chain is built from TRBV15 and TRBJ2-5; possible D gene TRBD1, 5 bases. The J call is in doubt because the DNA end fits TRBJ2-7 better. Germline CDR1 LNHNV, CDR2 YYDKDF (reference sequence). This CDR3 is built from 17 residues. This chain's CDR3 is CATSRDLLGALGDEQYF. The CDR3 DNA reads TGTGCCACCAGCAGAGACCTCCTTGGGGCCCTTGGGGACGAGCAGTACTTC.

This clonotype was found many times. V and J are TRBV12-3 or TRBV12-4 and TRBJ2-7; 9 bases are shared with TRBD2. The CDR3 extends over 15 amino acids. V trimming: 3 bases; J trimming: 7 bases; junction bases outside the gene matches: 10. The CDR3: CASSFYLAGEGEQYF. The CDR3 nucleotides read TGTGCCAGCAGTTTTTACTTAGCGGGAGAAGGGGAGCAGTACTTC.

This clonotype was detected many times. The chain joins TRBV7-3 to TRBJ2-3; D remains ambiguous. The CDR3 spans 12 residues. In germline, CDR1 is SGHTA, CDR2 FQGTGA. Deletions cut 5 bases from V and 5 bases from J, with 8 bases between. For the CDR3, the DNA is TGTGCCAGCAGCCTCGGGCGAGATACGCAGTATTTT. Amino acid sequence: CASSLGRDTQYF.

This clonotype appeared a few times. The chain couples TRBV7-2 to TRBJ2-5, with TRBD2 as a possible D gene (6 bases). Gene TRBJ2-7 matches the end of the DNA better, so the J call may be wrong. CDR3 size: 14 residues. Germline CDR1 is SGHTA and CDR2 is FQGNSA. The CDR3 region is CASSLAGTSAEQYF. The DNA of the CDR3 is TGTGCCAGCAGCTTAGCCGGGACTTCTGCCGAGCAGTACTTC.

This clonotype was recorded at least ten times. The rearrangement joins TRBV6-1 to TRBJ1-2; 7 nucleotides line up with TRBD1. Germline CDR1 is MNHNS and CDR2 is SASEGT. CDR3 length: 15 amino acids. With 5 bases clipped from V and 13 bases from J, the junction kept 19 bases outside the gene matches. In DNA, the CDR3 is TGTGCCAGCAGTAAGGAACTCGACAGGGTAGAAGGTCTCACCTTC. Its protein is CASSKELDRVEGLTF.

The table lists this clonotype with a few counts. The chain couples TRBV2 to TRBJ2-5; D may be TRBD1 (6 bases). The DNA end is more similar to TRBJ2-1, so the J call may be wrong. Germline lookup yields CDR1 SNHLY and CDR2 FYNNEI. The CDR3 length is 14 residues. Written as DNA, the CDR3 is TGTGCCAGCAGTGGACAGGAGAATATCCATGAGCAGTTCTTC. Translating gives CASSGQENIHEQFF.

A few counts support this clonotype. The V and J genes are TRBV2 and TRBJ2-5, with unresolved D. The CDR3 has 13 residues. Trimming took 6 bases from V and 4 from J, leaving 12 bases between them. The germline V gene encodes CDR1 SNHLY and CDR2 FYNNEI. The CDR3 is CASRAPSRETQYF. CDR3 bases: TGTGCCAGCAGAGCGCCTTCGAGAGAGACCCAGTACTTC.

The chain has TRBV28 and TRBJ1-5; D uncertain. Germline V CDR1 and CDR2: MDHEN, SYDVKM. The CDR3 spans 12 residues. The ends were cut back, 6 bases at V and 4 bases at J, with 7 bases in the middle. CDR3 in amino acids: CASRLQNQPQHF. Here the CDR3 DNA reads TGTGCCAGCAGGCTGCAAAATCAGCCCCAGCATTTT.

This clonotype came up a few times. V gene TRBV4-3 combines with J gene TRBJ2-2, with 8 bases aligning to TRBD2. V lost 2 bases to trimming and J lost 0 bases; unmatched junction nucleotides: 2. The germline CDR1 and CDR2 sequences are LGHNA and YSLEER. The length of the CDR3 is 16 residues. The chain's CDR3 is CASSQNSGANTGELFF. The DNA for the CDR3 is TGCGCCAGCAGCCAAAATAGCGGGGCGAACACCGGGGAGCTGTTTTTT.

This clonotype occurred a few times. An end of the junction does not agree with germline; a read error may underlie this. CDR3 sequence: CASSQGGRAYERYF. CDR3 bases: TGTGCCAGCAGCCAAGGAGGGAGGGCCTACGAGCGGTACTTC. The chain carries TRBV3-1 and TRBJ2-7; TRBD2 matches at 7 bases. The germline gives CDR1 LGHDT, CDR2 YNNKEL (reference sequence). The CDR3 totals 14 residues.

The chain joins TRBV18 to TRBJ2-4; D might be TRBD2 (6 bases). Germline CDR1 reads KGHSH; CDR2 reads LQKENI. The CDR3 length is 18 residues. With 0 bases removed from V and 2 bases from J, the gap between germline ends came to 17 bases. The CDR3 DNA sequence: TGTGCCAGCTCACCACCGGAGGGGCAGGGCGGGACCAAAAACATTCAGTACTTC. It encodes CASSPPEGQGGTKNIQYF.

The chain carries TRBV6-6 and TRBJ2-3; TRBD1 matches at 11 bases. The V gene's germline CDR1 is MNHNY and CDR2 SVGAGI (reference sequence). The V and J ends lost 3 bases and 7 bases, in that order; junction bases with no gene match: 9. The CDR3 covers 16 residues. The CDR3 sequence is CASSYSRDRGLYTQYF. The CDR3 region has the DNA TGTGCCAGCAGTTATTCTCGGGACAGGGGGTTGTATACGCAGTATTTT.

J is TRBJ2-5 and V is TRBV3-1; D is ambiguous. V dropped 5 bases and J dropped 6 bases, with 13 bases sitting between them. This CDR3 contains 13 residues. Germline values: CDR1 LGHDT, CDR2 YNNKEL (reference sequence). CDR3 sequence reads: CASSTHPWKTQYF. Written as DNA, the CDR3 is TGTGCCAGCAGCACCCACCCCTGGAAGACCCAGTACTTC.

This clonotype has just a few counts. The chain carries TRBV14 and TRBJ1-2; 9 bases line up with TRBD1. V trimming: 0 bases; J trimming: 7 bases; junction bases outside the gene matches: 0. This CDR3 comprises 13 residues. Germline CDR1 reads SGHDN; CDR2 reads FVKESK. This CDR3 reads CASSQEGQGGYTF. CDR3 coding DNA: TGTGCCAGCAGCCAAGAGGGACAGGGTGGCTACACCTTC.

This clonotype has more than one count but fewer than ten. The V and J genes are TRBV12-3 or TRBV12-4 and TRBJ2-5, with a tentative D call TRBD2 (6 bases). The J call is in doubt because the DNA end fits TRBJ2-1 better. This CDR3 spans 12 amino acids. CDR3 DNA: TGTGCCAGCACCCCGGTTGGAGGGGCGCAGTTCTTC. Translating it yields CASTPVGGAQFF.

CDR3 sequence (DNA): TGTGCCAGCAGGGATCCCAGGGAAGTTAGCACAGATACGCAGTATTTT. Its translation is CASRDPREVSTDTQYF. This chain joins TRBV6-1 and TRBJ2-3; possible D gene TRBD1, 5 bases. There are 16 residues in the CDR3. The germline gives CDR1 MNHNS, CDR2 SASEGT. V lost 6 bases, J lost 0 bases, and 16 bases lay in between.

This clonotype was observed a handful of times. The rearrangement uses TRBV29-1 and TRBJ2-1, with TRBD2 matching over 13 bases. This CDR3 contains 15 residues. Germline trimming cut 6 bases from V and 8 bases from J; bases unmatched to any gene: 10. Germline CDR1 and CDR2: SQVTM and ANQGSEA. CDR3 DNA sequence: TGCAGCGTGAGGACTAGCGGGAGAGGGGGCGATGAGCAGTTCTTC. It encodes CSVRTSGRGGDEQFF.

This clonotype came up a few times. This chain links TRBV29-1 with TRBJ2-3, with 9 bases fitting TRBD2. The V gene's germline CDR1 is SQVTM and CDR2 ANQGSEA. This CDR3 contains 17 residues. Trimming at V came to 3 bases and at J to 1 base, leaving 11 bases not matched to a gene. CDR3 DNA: TGCAGCGTTGACGGAACGGCGGGAGGGCAAGGCACAGATACGCAGTATTTT. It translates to CSVDGTAGGQGTDTQYF.

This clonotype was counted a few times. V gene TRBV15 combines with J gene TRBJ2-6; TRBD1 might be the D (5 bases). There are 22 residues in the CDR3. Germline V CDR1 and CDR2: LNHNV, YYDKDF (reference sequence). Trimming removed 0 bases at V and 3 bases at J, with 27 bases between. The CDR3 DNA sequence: TGTGCCACCAGCAGAGAAAAAATTCTAGACAGTCAGGATTTACGTGGGGCCAACGTCCTGACTTTC. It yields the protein CATSREKILDSQDLRGANVLTF.

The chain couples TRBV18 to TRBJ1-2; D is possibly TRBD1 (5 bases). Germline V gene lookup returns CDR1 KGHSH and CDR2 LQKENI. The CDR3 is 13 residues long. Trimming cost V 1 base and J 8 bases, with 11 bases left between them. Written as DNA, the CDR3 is TGTGCCAGCTCACCACTGACGGGGGAGGGCTACACCTTC. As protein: CASSPLTGEGYTF.

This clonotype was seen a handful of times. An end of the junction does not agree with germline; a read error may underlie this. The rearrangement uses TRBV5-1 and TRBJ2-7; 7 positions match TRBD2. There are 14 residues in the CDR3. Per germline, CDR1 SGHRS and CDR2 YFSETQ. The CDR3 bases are TGCGCCAGCAGCTCCCTAGCGGATACCTACGAGCGGTACTTC. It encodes CASSSLADTYERYF.

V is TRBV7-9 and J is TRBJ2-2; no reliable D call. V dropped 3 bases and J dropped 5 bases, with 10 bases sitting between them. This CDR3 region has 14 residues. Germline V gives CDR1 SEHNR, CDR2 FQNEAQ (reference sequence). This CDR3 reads CASSFVAATGELFF. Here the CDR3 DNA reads TGTGCCAGCAGCTTTGTGGCAGCTACCGGGGAGCTGTTTTTT.

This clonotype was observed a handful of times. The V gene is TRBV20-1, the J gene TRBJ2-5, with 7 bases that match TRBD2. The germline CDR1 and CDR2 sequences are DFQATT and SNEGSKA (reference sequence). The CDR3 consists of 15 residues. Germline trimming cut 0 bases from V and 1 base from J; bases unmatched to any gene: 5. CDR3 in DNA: TGCAGTGCTAGAGATCGGTGGGAGGGCCAAGAGACCCAGTACTTC. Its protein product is CSARDRWEGQETQYF.